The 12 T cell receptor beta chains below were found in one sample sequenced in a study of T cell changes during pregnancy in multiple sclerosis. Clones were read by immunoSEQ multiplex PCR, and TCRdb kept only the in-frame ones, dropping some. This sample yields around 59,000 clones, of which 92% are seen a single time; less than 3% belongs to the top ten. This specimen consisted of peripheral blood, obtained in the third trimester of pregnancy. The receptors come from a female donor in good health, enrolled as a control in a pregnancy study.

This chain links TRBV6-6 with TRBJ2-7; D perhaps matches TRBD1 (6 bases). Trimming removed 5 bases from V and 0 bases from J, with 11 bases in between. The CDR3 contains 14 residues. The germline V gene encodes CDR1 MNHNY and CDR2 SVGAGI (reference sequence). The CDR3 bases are TGTGCCAGCAGTCCACACAGGGACTCCTACGAGCAGTACTTC. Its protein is CASSPHRDSYEQYF.

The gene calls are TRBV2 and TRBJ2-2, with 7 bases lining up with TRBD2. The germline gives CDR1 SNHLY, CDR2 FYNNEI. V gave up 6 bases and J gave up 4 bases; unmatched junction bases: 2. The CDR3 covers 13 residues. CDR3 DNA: TGTGCCAGCAGGGCGGGGGTCACCGGGGAGCTGTTTTTT. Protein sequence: CASRAGVTGELFF.

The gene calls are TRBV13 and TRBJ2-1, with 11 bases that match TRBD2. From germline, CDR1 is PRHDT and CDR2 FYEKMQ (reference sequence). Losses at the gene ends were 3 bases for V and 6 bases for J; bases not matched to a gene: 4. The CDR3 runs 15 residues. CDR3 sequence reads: CASSFLAGGSNEQFF. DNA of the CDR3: TGTGCCAGCAGCTTTCTAGCGGGGGGTTCCAATGAGCAGTTCTTC.

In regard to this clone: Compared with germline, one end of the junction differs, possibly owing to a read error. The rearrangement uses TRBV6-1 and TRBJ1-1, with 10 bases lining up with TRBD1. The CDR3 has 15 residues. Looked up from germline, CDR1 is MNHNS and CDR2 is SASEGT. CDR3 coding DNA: TGTGCCAGCAGTCCTGGACAGGGGGTGAATACTGAAGCTTTCTTT. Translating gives CASSPGQGVNTEAFF.

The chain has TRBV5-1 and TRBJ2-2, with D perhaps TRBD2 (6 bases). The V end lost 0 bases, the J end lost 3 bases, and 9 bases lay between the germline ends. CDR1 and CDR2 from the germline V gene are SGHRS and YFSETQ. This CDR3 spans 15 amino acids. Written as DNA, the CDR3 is TGCGCCAGCAGCTTGGTTCCGGGAGACACCGGGGAGCTGTTTTTT. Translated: CASSLVPGDTGELFF.

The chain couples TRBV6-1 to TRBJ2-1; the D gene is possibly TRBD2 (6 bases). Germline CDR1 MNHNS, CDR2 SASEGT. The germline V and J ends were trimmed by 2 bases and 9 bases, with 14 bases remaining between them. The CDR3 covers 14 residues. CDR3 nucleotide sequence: TGTGCCAGCAGTGAACAGCTCCAAGCGGGTGAGCAGTTCTTC. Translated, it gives CASSEQLQAGEQFF.

The CDR3 loop reads CASSLVGEGYGYTF. Here the CDR3 DNA reads TGCGCCAGCAGCTTGGTCGGTGAGGGTTATGGCTACACCTTC. The chain uses TRBV5-1 and TRBJ1-2; D gene uncertain. Per the germline V gene, CDR1 is SGHRS and CDR2 is YFSETQ. The germline V and J ends were trimmed by 0 bases and 5 bases, with 11 bases remaining between them. The CDR3 is 14 amino acids.

In DNA, the CDR3 is TGCAGCGTTGAAGATCTATCTTTTGGACTGCAGTACTTC. This encodes CSVEDLSFGLQYF. The chain couples TRBV29-1 to TRBJ2-4; D is perhaps TRBD2 (5 bases). V was pared by 0 bases and J by 13 bases, with 16 bases between. CDR3 length: 13 residues. The germline V gene encodes CDR1 SQVTM and CDR2 ANQGSEA. Combining the CDR3 with reference TRBV29-1 and TRBJ2-4 gives the whole variable domain SAVISQKPSRDICQRGTSLTIQCQVDSQVTMMFWYRQQPGQSLTLIATANQGSEATYESGFVIDKFPISRPNLTFSTLTVSNMSPEDSSIYLCSVEDLSFGLQYFGAGTRLSVL.

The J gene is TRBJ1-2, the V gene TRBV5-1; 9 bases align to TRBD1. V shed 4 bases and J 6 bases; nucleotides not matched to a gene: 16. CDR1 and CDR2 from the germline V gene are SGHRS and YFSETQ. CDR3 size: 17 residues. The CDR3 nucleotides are TGCGCCAGCAGCATATCGTCCACAGGGGGCGAAGAAGATGGCTACACCTTC. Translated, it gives CASSISSTGGEEDGYTF.

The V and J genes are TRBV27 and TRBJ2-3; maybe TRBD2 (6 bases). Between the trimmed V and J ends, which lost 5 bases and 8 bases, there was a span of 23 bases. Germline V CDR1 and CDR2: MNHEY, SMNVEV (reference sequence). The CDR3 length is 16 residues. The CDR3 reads CASSGTGAAGGGTQYF. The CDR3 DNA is TGTGCCAGCAGTGGAACGGGAGCGGCCGGCGGAGGTACGCAGTATTTT.

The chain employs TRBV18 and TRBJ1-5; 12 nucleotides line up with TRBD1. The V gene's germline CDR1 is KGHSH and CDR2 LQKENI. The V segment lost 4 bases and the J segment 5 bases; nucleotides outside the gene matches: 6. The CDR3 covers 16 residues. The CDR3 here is CASSLPGQGAHQPQHF. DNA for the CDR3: TGTGCCAGCTCACTTCCGGGACAGGGGGCCCATCAGCCCCAGCATTTT.

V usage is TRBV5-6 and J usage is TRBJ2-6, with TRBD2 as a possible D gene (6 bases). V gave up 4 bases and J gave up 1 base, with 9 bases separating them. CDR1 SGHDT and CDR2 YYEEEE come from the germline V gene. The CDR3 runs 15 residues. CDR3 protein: CASSPGGSGANVLTF. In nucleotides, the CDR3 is TGTGCCAGCAGCCCCGGAGGGTCTGGGGCCAACGTCCTGACTTTC.